These T cell receptor beta chains were read from a single sample in a study of PD-L1 blockade in urothelial cancer. The protocol was immunoSEQ multiplex PCR, while the TCRdb copy is restricted to in-frame clones and leaves out a portion. Here the sample spans over 1,500 clones, under 40% being singletons. The source was tumor tissue, collected before atezolizumab (anti-PD-L1) treatment. All receptors derive from a woman aged 60-75 years with urothelial cancer. CDR3s include the opening cysteine and the closing phenylalanine or tryptophan. Each record gives: V gene, D gene, J gene, clone size, CDR3 DNA, CDR3 protein. The D gene is left open where the match is weak. The listing skips clone size in some rows; elsewhere it reads once, few, many or a size class.

TRBV23-1	.	TRBJ2-3	few	TGCGCCAGCAGCCAAGTAGGACAGAGCACAGATACGCAGTATTTT	CASSQVGQSTDTQYF
TRBV29-1	TRBD1	TRBJ1-2	.	TGCAGCGTTGCGAGGTGGGCCACAGGGGATGGCTACACCTTC	CSVARWATGDGYTF
TRBV18	.	TRBJ2-7	once	TGTGCCAGCTCGGAGGGTCGGGCCGAGCAGTACTTC	CASSEGRAEQYF
TRBV11-3	TRBD1	TRBJ2-1	medium-sized	TGTGCCAGCAGCCCCCGGGACAGGGGAGGTGAGCAGTTCTTC	CASSPRDRGGEQFF
TRBV14	.	TRBJ1-2	.	TGTGCCAGCAGTGACCCGGGGGGCTATGGCTACACCTTC	CASSDPGGYGYTF
TRBV11-3	TRBD1	TRBJ1-2	medium-sized	TGTGCCAGCAGCCCATATACTGACAGGGTCTATGGCTACACCTTC	CASSPYTDRVYGYTF
TRBV11-3	TRBD1	TRBJ1-6	.	TGTGCCAGCAGCCTGATGACAGGGGATAATTCACCCCTCCACTTT	CASSLMTGDNSPLHF
TRBV28	TRBD1	TRBJ2-5	.	TGTGCCAGCAGTCGCACCGGGACAGGGGATAAGGCCCAGTACTTC	CASSRTGTGDKAQYF
TRBV19	.	TRBJ1-4	few	TGTGCCAGTAGTGGGACAACTACTAATGAAAAACTGTTTTTT	CASSGTTTNEKLFF
TRBV11-3	.	TRBJ2-5	medium-sized	TGTGCCAGCAGCTTTTTCGGGTCTCTAGGGGAGACCCAGTACTTC	CASSFFGSLGETQYF
TRBV28	TRBD1	TRBJ2-7	.	TGTGCCAGCAGAACGAACGGTCCGGGACAGATCTACGAGCAGTACTTC	CASRTNGPGQIYEQYF
TRBV23-1	.	TRBJ2-1	large	TGCGCCAGCAGCCAGGAGGCTGACAGCTTCTACAATGAGCAGTTCTTC	CASSQEADSFYNEQFF
TRBV19	TRBD1	TRBJ1-2	once	TGTGCCAGTAGCCCGGTCGGGATGTGGGAGGGGACAGACTATGGCTACACCTTC	CASSPVGMWEGTDYGYTF
TRBV6-8	.	TRBJ1-4	.	TGTGCCAGCAGTGTAGGGGTGAATAATGAAAAACTGTTTTTT	CASSVGVNNEKLFF
TRBV6-8	TRBD2	TRBJ2-7	medium-sized	TGTGCCAGCAGTACCCGAGGGAGGGGCCGGGAGGAGTACTTC	CASSTRGRGREEYF
TRBV10-2	TRBD2	TRBJ2-7	.	TGCGCCAGCAAATGGGGACTAGCCTTAGACGAGCAGTACTTC	CASKWGLALDEQYF
TRBV6-8	.	TRBJ1-5	.	TGTGCCAGCAGTTACTCAGAGGAATGGGGCAATCAGCCCCAGCATTTT	CASSYSEEWGNQPQHF
TRBV6-8	.	TRBJ1-2	.	TGTGCCAGCAGTCGAGGGGACTATGGCTACACCTTC	CASSRGDYGYTF
TRBV5-1	TRBD1	TRBJ2-2	.	TGCGCCAGCAGCCCCTGGACAGGTGGGTCCGGGGAGCTGTTTTTT	CASSPWTGGSGELFF
TRBV19	.	TRBJ1-1	.	TGTGCCAGTAAACCCCAGAGCGGTATGAACACTGAAGCTTTCTTT	CASKPQSGMNTEAFF
TRBV28	TRBD2	TRBJ2-1	.	TGTGCCAGCACCCGGGGGGGAGGGATCTACAATGAGCAGTTCTTC	CASTRGGGIYNEQFF
TRBV15	TRBD1	TRBJ2-7	.	TGTGCCACCAGTGGGAAGGACAGGGTCTGGTACGAGCAGTACTTC	CATSGKDRVWYEQYF
TRBV29-1	.	TRBJ2-7	once	TGCAGCGTTCCAGCCAGGGACAAATACGAGCAGTACTTC	CSVPARDKYEQYF
TRBV18	TRBD1	TRBJ1-4	.	TGTGCCAGCTCAAATCGACAGGGGATGGGTGAAAAACTGTTTTTT	CASSNRQGMGEKLFF